The present TCR beta chain was sequenced within a study of shared T cell receptors in the human thymus (dated by TCRdb to 2020 to 2023). For the wider study: The study investigated the way shared, self-reactive T-cell receptor alpha chains are produced in the human thymus.

The CDR3 holds 19 amino acids from the cysteine to the phenylalanine. Only the CDR3 DNA is retained, 57 bases long and in frame from the first base. According to the germline V gene, CDR1 reads LGHNA and CDR2 reads YSLEER. For this chain, trimming is 0 bases at the V end and 11 bases at the J end, and the number of junction bases without a gene match is 19. Comment on this clone: The antigen it binds to is not known. No base qualities exist here, and no much larger clone lies one base off it.

The library was generated by the immunoSEQ multiplex PCR assay. TCRdb took over this immuneACCESS table, retaining in-frame rearrangements with V and J assigned. Such tables are incomplete; in checked studies, under half of the missing clones stem from an unresolved V gene, and the remainder is unexplained. A total of 640,000 or so clones appear in this sample, approximately 87% of them only once. The ten biggest clones cover roughly 0.0087% of the sample. These sequences were also reported in another study, on human thymus T cells. As the second paper documents: The donors were immunologically healthy infants in Finland who had open corrective cardiac surgery for congenital heart defects. The thymus tissue came from surgical resects taken out during corrective cardiac surgery. V and J gene segment usage appeared biased in both thymic and peripheral blood repertoires. Highly overlapping thymic TCR repertoires among unrelated individuals were reported in the related research. The study described the TCR alpha and beta repertoires in fewer than 10 infant thymus samples and a handful of matching peripheral blood samples. The cohort included more than five male and two female infants, with donor ages spanning 7 to 244 days. Thymocytes were released mechanically from tissue and stored at -70 °C as pellets of 10-30 million cells. Genomic DNA was extracted from frozen cell pellets with a QIAsymphony instrument. TCRB and TCRAD loci were amplified from a standardized quantity of quality-controlled genomic DNA using the immunoSEQ multiplex PCR assay. The V(D)J region was spanned by amplicons of a length sufficient to cover the CDR3 and to identify V and J genes. Amplicon sequencing was performed on an Illumina platform through the commercial immunoSEQ service. Primer bias and sequencing errors were corrected as previously described, and TCRAD and TCRB definitions were based on the IMGT database. Analysis of the repertoires was done with immunoSEQ Analyzer 3.0 and VDJTools and included basic statistics, V/J segment usage, diversity estimates, rarefaction and pairwise overlap. To estimate diversity, the Chao1, ChaoE, Efron-Thisted, Shannon and inverse Simpson indices were applied, and diversity was also estimated on datasets down-sampled to the smallest sample. For repertoire overlap, CDR3 nucleotide sequence, V gene and J gene had to match strictly, and clustering was done by Jaccard-based multidimensional scaling. Thymus samples yielded on average around 810,000 unique TCRB clonotypes, compared with roughly 92,000 from blood samples.

This receptor was obtained from a boy younger than two with a congenital heart defect. Donor details come from another sample of the same person, matched by shared clones. The sequencing input was thymocytes. This chain is built from TRBV4-3 and TRBJ2-4, and TRBD2 matches 10 of the central bases. The CDR3 region reads CASSQERGSGGAPPILQYF. The bases read TGCGCCAGCAGCCAAGAGCGGGGAAGCGGGGGGGCTCCCCCCATCCTTCAGTACTTC.